One and the same sample provided the 9 T cell receptor beta chains below, sequenced in a study of blood T cell repertoires in COVID-19. The method was immunoSEQ multiplex PCR; TCRdb's version includes in-frame clones alone and lacks a portion of them. Of 150,000 to 200,000 clones in the sample, roughly 82% are singletons; the top ten hold around 5.2%. The source material was peripheral blood. The receptors were sampled from a woman in her twenties or thirties with acute or convalescent COVID-19.

The chain recombines TRBV5-6 with TRBJ2-1; TRBD2 agrees at 10 bases. CDR3 size: 12 residues. The germline CDR1 and CDR2 sequences are SGHDT and YYEEEE. The ends lost 2 bases at V and 15 bases at J; junction bases unmatched: 5. The CDR3 bases are TGTGCCAGCAGCTTCGGTAGCGGGGGGTTGTTCTTC. It translates to CASSFGSGGLFF.

Only a few counts were recorded for this clone. V and J are TRBV13 and TRBJ1-1; the D is unclear. This CDR3 is built from 14 residues. The germline V gene has CDR1 PRHDT and CDR2 FYEKMQ (reference sequence). V was shortened by 3 bases and J by 1 base, with 9 bases between the two germline ends. The CDR3 nucleotides are TGTGCCAGCAGCTTTGCCCGGAGGAACACTGAAGCTTTCTTT. Translated, it gives CASSFARRNTEAFF.

V is TRBV7-3 and J is TRBJ2-3, with TRBD2 as a possible D gene (6 bases). CDR3 length: 14 amino acids. Germline-derived CDR1 and CDR2 are SGHTA and FQGTGA. Trimming stripped 3 bases from V and 9 bases from J, with 16 bases between. Here the CDR3 reads CASSFSTGGDTQYF. CDR3 sequence (DNA): TGTGCCAGCAGCTTTTCGACTGGAGGGGACACGCAGTATTTT.

This chain connects TRBV4-3 to TRBJ2-3, with TRBD2 identical over 10 bases. The CDR3 spans 20 residues. The germline V gene encodes CDR1 LGHNA and CDR2 YSLEER. Trimming at V came to 0 bases and at J to 7 bases, leaving 19 bases not matched to a gene. CDR3 DNA: TGCGCCAGCAGCCAAGATCAGGCTAGCGGGGGCGCCAACCACAGATATACGCAGTATTTT. Translated: CASSQDQASGGANHRYTQYF.

V gene TRBV19 combines with J gene TRBJ1-3, with a possible D match to TRBD1 (6 bases). The V gene lost 8 bases and the J gene lost 0 bases, with 17 bases spanning the gap. Germline CDR1 LNHDA, CDR2 SQIVND (reference sequence). The CDR3 length is 16 residues. The CDR3 region is CASFQPGQTSGNTIYF. DNA for the CDR3: TGTGCCAGTTTCCAACCCGGACAGACCTCTGGAAACACCATATATTTT.

The V call is TRBV6-5, the J call TRBJ2-1; D is undetermined. Germline CDR1 MNHEY, CDR2 SVGAGI. V gave up 7 bases and J gave up 3 bases, with 10 bases separating them. This CDR3 comprises 13 residues. CDR3 coding DNA: TGTGCCAGCACAGGTCGTGACTACAATGAGCAGTTCTTC. As protein: CASTGRDYNEQFF.

CDR3 coding DNA: TGTGCCAGCAGCTTGCCCAGGGGGCTAAGCACCGGGGAGCTGTTTTTT. The encoded protein is CASSLPRGLSTGELFF. The chain joins TRBV7-6 to TRBJ2-2; 8 bases agree with TRBD1. Germline CDR1 SGHVS, CDR2 FNYEAQ. The CDR3 loop spans 16 amino acids. Trimming removed 3 bases from V and 4 bases from J; junction bases left unmatched: 7.

The chain carries TRBV2 and TRBJ2-1, with 8 bases aligning to TRBD2. There are 17 residues in the CDR3. In germline, CDR1 is SNHLY, CDR2 FYNNEI. V gave up 6 bases and J gave up 0 bases; unmatched junction bases: 10. DNA for the CDR3: TGTGCCAGCAGGACTAGCGCCTACTGGAGCTCCTACAATGAGCAGTTCTTC. This sequence encodes CASRTSAYWSSYNEQFF.

The chain has TRBV3-1 (or the pseudogene TRBV3-2) and TRBJ1-1; no firm D call. The CDR3 sequence is 18 residues long. Germline V gives CDR1 LGHDT, CDR2 YNNKEL (reference sequence). Trimming removed 2 bases at V and 0 bases at J, with 19 bases between. CDR3 bases: TGTGCCAGCAGCCAAAAGTGGGGAGGTCCGATGTTGAACACTGAAGCTTTCTTT. Translation: CASSQKWGGPMLNTEAFF.